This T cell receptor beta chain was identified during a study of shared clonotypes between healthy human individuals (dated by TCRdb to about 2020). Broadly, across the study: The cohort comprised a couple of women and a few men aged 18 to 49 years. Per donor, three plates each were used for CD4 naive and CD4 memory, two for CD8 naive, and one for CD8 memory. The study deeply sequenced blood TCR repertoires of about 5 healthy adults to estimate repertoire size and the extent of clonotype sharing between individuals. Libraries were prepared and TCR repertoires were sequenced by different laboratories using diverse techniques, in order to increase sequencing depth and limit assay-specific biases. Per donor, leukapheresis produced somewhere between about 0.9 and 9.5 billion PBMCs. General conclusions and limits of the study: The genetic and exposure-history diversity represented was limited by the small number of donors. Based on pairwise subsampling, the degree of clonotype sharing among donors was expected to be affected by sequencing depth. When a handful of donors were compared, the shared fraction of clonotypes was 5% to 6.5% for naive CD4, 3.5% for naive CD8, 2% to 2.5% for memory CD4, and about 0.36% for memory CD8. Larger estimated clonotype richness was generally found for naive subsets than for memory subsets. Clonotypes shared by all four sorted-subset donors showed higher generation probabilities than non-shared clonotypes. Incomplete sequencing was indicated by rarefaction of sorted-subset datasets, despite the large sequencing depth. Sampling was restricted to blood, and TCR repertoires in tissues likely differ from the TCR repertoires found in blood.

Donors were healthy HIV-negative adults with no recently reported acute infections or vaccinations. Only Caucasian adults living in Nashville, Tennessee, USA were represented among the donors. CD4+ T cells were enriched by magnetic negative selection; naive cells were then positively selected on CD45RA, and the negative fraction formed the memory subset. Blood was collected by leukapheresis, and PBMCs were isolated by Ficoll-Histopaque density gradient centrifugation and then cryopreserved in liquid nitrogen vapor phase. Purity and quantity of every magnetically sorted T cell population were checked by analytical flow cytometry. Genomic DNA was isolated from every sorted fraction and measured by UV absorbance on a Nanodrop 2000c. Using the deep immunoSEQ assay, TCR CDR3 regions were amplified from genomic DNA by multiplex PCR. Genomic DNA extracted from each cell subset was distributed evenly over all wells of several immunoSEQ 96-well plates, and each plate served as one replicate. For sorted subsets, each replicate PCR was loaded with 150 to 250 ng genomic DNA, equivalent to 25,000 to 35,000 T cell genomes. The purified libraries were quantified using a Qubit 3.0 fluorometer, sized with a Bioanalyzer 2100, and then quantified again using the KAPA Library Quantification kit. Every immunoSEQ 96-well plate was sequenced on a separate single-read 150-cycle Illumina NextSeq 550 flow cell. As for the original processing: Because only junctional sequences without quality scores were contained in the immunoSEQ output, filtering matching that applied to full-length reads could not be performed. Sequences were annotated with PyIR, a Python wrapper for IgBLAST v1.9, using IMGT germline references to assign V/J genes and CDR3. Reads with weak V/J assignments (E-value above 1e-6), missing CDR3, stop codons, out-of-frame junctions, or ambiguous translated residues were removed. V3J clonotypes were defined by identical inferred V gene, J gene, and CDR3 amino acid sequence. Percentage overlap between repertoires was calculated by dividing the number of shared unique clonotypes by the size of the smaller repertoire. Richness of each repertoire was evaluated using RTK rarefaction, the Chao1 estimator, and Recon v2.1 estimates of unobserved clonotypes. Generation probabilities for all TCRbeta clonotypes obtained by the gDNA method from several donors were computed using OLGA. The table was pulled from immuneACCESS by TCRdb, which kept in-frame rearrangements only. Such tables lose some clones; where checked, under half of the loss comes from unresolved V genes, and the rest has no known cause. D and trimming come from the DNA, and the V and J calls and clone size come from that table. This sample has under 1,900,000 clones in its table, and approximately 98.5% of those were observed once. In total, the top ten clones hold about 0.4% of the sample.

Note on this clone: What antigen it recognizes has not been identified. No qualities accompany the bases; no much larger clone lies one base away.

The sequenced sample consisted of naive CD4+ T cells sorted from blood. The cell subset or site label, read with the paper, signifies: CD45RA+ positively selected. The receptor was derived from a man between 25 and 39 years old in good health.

The CDR3 region has the sequence CTSSQETLSVSNQPQHF. The DNA reads TGCACCAGCAGCCAAGAGACCTTGTCAGTTAGCAATCAGCCCCAGCATTTT. The chain employs TRBV1 and TRBJ1-5. TRBV1 has pseudogene status. Spanning cysteine to phenylalanine, the CDR3 consists of 17 amino acids. This entry keeps only the CDR3 DNA: 51 bases, framed from base 1.